This T cell receptor beta chain comes out of a study of vaccination effects on CD4 cells after COVID-19 (dated by TCRdb to between 2021 and 2023). In terms of the full investigation: Two doses of either the BNT162b2 or the mRNA-1273 mRNA SARS-CoV-2 vaccine were administered to participants. Altogether, roughly 10 COVID-19 convalescent patients and several SARS-CoV-2-naive healthy vaccine recipients made up the full study. Cultures from other donors in the study were sequenced using the Oncomine TCR Beta short-read assay on an Illumina iSeq 100. SARS-CoV-2 spike-specific CD4+ TCR repertoires were compared before and after mRNA vaccination in COVID-19 convalescent patients and in infection-naive vaccine recipients.

Results and caveats for the whole study, not just this receptor: The study was limited by a small number of convalescent patients and lacked early post-infection timepoints. At late post-vaccination timepoints, both infection-induced and vaccine-induced clones showed marked clonal contraction, consistent with waning T cell responses. In healthy vaccine recipients, vaccine-induced clones were almost all SARS-CoV-2 mono-reactive, with only 1 of 255 cross-reactive with common cold coronaviruses.

In the ViraFEST assay, PBMC were stimulated with viral peptide pools, and TCR sequencing was then used to find antigen-specific CD4+ T cell clonotypes based on their expansion. After more than 9 days of culture, CD4+ T cells were isolated with the EasySep CD4+ T cell isolation kit. Negative nucleocapsid antibody results before and after vaccination confirmed that the healthy vaccine recipients had no prior SARS-CoV-2 infection. Each well held 2 million to 2.5 million PBMC cultured in IMDM containing approximately 5% human AB serum, 8.5 to 10 IU/ml IL-2 and gentamicin, along with approximately 10 ug/ml peptides. Half of the culture medium was replaced with fresh IL-2-containing medium on days 3 and 7. Unless noted otherwise, every peptide stimulation condition was cultured in triplicate wells. PBMC were separated from whole blood using Ficoll-Paque Plus gradient centrifugation and were then either cryopreserved at -140C or used fresh. The overlapping peptide pools covered the spike proteins of SARS-CoV-2 as well as those of the common cold coronaviruses HCoV-NL63, HCoV-OC43 and HCoV-229E. The QIAamp micro DNA kit was used to extract genomic DNA from the cultured CD4+ T cells.

Comments on this clone: Its antigen is currently not known. No base-level quality is on record; no much larger clone is a single base apart.

Receptors were amplified or captured by the immunoSEQ multiplex PCR assay. TCR beta CDR3 sequencing was performed on DNA from the cultured, isolated CD4+ T cells. The original pipeline was this. The analysis removed non-productive TCR sequences, trimmed reads to the CDR3 region, and retained only CDR3s that were 7 or more amino acids long. Antigen-specific clonotypes were identified using the MANAFEST web app by comparison of expansion in peptide wells against reference cultures. Positive clones required FDR<0.05 expansion versus reference and all other wells, odds ratio above 5, and frequency above 0.1% in two replicate wells. Clonotypes significantly expanded in SARS-CoV-2 spike wells and in at least one common cold coronavirus spike condition were defined as cross-reactive. Levenshtein distance calculated with the stringdist R package was used to assess CDR3 similarity, and unrooted trees were constructed with ape in R 3.6.1. The clones in this table, taken by TCRdb from immuneACCESS, are in-frame only. Not every clone is retained; where verified, under half of the shortfall comes from an unresolved V gene, and the cause of the rest is unknown. V and J calls plus clone size are reproduced from that table; the DNA served to infer D and trimming. This sample holds about 63,000 clones; 60% to 80% were observed only once. The ten largest clones add up to 3.5% to 4.5% of the sample.

Trimmed from V: 5 bases; trimmed from J: 10 bases; junction bases lacking a gene match: 10. The CDR3, from cysteine to phenylalanine, totals 15 residues. The read is trimmed to its CDR3 DNA, 45 bases read in frame from base 1. From the germline V gene, CDR1 is SGHNT and CDR2 is YENEEA. The receptor comes from a human donor who received a COVID-19 vaccine. The chain links TRBV11-3 with TRBJ2-1; TRBD2 lines up with 11 middle nucleotides. This specimen consisted of CD4+ T cells from PBMCs cultured with HCoV-OC43 spike peptides, obtained before COVID-19 vaccination. The label giving this sample's cell subset or site can be read as: HCoV-OC43 spike overlapping peptide pool stimulation. The sequence in DNA is TGTGCCAGCAGCCTTGTAGCGGGGGGGCTCCAAGAGCAGTTCTTC. It specifies CASSLVAGGLQEQFF.